The clone carrying this TCR beta chain was picked up a small number of times. As yet, its antigen is unknown. The sample originates from a study of response to subunit inactivated influenza vaccine. Findings and limits, study-wide: The authors offered the suggestion that each seasonal influenza vaccination recruits few new T cells.

Via MiXCR, TCRdb re-called the RT-PCR reads, giving one row per CDR3 protein. The top ten clones hold 10% to 13% of a sample with under 950,000 distinct CDR3 sequences, 21% of them seen once. Trimming shortened V by 7 bases and J by 5 bases, and 9 bases separated the two germline ends. The CDR3 has 12 residues. CDR1 is MNHEY and CDR2 is SVGEGT in the germline V gene. This chain uses TRBV6-2 or TRBV6-3 with TRBJ2-1; no definite D call. This sequence was found in a man in his fifties or sixties who received an inactivated influenza vaccine. The sample in question was PBMCs from blood, obtained around 5 days after vaccination. The CDR3 is CASKGPDNEQFF. The CDR3 bases are TGTGCCAGCAAAGGCCCGGACAATGAGCAGTTCTTC.